This record covers a single T cell receptor (beta chain). Its antigen is currently unknown. TCR beta cDNA libraries included unique molecular identifiers. T cells numbering about 0.95 to 10 million gave rise to a few hundred thousand cDNA molecules. TCRdb passed the PCR reads through MiXCR, listing each CDR3 protein once. Here the sample spans approximately 440,000 distinct CDR3 sequences, nearly 45% being singletons. This sample stems from a study of post-analysis software for immune sequencing data. Whole-study context: Recorded disease courses covered relapsing-remitting, secondary progressive and progressive-relapsing multiple sclerosis. Some patients had no subtype annotation.

General study results and limits: Strong co-clustering by F measure linked samples that shared a preparation batch. The study found significantly lower normalized Chao1 diversity in multiple sclerosis patients than in controls.

The sequenced material came from blood. This receptor was taken from a girl aged 5-17 years with multiple sclerosis.

Here the CDR3 reads CSASPPSSGRAYAETQYF. The CDR3 DNA sequence: TGCAGTGCTAGCCCTCCCTCTAGCGGGAGGGCCTACGCTGAGACCCAGTACTTC. V usage is TRBV20-1 and J usage is TRBJ2-5; 12 bases are shared with TRBD2. V lost 3 bases and J lost 5; bases outside the gene matches: 16. Germline loops: CDR1 DFQATT, CDR2 SNEGSKA (reference sequence). The CDR3 loop spans 18 amino acids.